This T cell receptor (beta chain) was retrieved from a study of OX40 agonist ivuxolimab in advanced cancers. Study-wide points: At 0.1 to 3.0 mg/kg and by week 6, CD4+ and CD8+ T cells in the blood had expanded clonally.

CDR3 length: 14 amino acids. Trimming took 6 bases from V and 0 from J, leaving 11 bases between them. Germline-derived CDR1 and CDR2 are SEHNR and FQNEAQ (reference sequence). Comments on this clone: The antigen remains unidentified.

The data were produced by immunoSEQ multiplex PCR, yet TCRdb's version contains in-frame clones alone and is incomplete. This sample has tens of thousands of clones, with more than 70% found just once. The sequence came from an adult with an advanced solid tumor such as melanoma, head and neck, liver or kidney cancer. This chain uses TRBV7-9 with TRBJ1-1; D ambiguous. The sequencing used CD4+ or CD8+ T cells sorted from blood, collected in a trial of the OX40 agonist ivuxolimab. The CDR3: CASRGDEMNTEAFF. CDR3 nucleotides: TGTGCCAGCAGGGGAGATGAAATGAACACTGAAGCTTTCTTT.